This TCR beta chain was sequenced during a study of human thymus T cells. Regarding the study as a whole: Thymic repertoires from unrelated individuals overlapped highly, related research reported. Seemingly biased V and J gene usage marked thymic and blood repertoires.

Details on this clone: The target antigen is unknown.

Method: immunoSEQ multiplex PCR; TCRdb's copy keeps in-frame clones and lacks some. Of roughly 120,000 clones in the sample, just under 95% are singletons; the top ten hold around 0.024%. Thymus tissue for the work was resected from patients undergoing corrective heart surgery. This receptor was taken from a boy in the first two years of life with a congenital heart defect but otherwise immunologically healthy. Material: thymus tissue.

The CDR3 DNA is TGTGCCAGCAGCCCGCACCGGTTATATGGCTACACCTTC. Its protein is CASSPHRLYGYTF. The chain couples TRBV5-8 to TRBJ1-2, with unresolved D. V lost 4 bases and J 5 bases, leaving 12 bases between the germline ends. Per germline, CDR1 SGHTS and CDR2 YDEGEE. This CDR3 spans 13 amino acids. Looking up the rest from reference TRBV5-8 and TRBJ1-2 gives the full variable domain: EAGVTQSPTHLIKTRGQQATLRCSPISGHTSVYWYQQALGLGLQFLLWYDEGEERNRGNFPPRFSGRQFPNYSSELNVNALELEDSALYLCASSPHRLYGYTFGSGTRLTVV.